Below are 26 T cell receptor beta chains sequenced from a single sample in a study of low-dose radiotherapy and immunotherapy resistance in tumors. Time point specified: before trial treatment. TRAV- and TRBV-specific primers, spanning alpha and beta chains, primed first-strand cDNA. The authors ran 15 to 20 PCR cycles to amplify TCRs with a constant-region primer and V-primer adapter. TCRdb fed the reads into MiXCR, producing one record per CDR3 protein. Among tens of thousands of distinct CDR3 sequences listed, over 15% were seen once. The sample in question was PBMCs, obtained before treatment. The source of these receptors is a male donor with prostate cancer.

This clonotype was seen many times. The CDR3 here is CSAGRGRYGYTF. CDR3 bases: TGCAGTGCTGGGAGGGGGCGCTATGGCTACACCTTC. V is TRBV20-1 and J is TRBJ1-2, with TRBD1 matching over 7 bases. Trimming at V came to 5 bases and at J to 4 bases, leaving 4 bases not matched to a gene. CDR3 length: 12 amino acids. CDR1 is DFQATT, CDR2 SNEGSKA, per germline (reference sequence).

This chain uses TRBV29-1 with TRBJ2-1; 7 bases map to TRBD1. Unmatched junction bases numbered 12, after V lost 4 bases and J lost 9 bases. This CDR3 is 14 amino acids long. The germline V gene has CDR1 SQVTM and CDR2 ANQGSEA. The CDR3 reads CSVAGSHRDSEQFF. The DNA for the CDR3 is TGCAGCGTTGCTGGGAGCCACAGGGACAGTGAGCAGTTCTTC.

At least ten counts were recorded for this clonotype. V gene TRBV6-2 or TRBV6-3 combines with J gene TRBJ1-2; D unresolved. There are 12 residues in the CDR3. CDR1 MNHEY and CDR2 SVGEGT come from the germline V gene. The V gene lost 7 bases and the J gene lost 8 bases, with 14 bases spanning the gap. In DNA form, the CDR3 reads TGTGCCAGCACCGAAAGGTTGGGAGGCTACACCTTC. Amino acid sequence: CASTERLGGYTF.

This clonotype has more than one count but fewer than ten. V gene TRBV11-2 combines with J gene TRBJ2-3, with no clear D. The CDR3 length is 13 residues. The germline gives CDR1 SGHAT, CDR2 FQNNGV. Trimming took 8 bases from V and 6 from J, leaving 15 bases between them. Here the CDR3 DNA reads TGTGCCAGCTCCTCTTTCGGCGTCGATACGCAGTATTTT. Translating gives CASSSFGVDTQYF.

This clonotype was seen at least ten times. The chain employs TRBV19 and TRBJ1-5; D is ambiguous. The CDR3 length is 15 residues. Germline V gene lookup returns CDR1 LNHDA and CDR2 SQIVND (reference sequence). V was shortened by 7 bases and J by 5 bases, with 18 bases between the two germline ends. This CDR3 reads CASIRSPDPYQPQHF. The CDR3, as DNA: TGTGCCAGTATACGGTCCCCAGATCCATATCAGCCCCAGCATTTT.

This clonotype was counted many times. The genes are TRBV27 and TRBJ2-1; D is uncertain. Trimming removed 0 bases from V and 9 bases from J, with 12 bases in between. Germline V gene lookup returns CDR1 MNHEY and CDR2 SMNVEV (reference sequence). The CDR3 has 14 amino acids. The CDR3: CASSLSGRSGEQFF. Written as DNA, the CDR3 is TGTGCCAGCAGTTTATCCGGCAGGTCGGGTGAGCAGTTCTTC.

This clonotype was observed many times. The V gene is TRBV3-1, the J gene TRBJ1-4, with D possibly matching TRBD1 (5 bases). Germline lookup yields CDR1 LGHDT and CDR2 YNNKEL (reference sequence). V lost 4 bases to trimming and J lost 5 bases, with 14 bases between them. This CDR3 spans 15 amino acids. This CDR3 is CASSPAGTLNEKLFF. CDR3 nucleotide sequence: TGTGCCAGCAGCCCGGCAGGGACTCTCAATGAAAAACTGTTTTTT.

The sample holds many counts of this clonotype. The V call is TRBV6-2 or TRBV6-3, the J call TRBJ2-2; TRBD1 aligns across 8 bases. Germline loops: CDR1 MNHEY, CDR2 SVGEGT. V gave up 5 bases and J gave up 3 bases; unmatched junction bases: 2. The CDR3 runs 14 residues. CDR3 DNA: TGTGCCAGCAGTGGACAGGGATACACCGGGGAGCTGTTTTTT. Translated, it gives CASSGQGYTGELFF.

This clonotype was found a few times. The V gene is TRBV7-9, the J gene TRBJ1-2; D is undetermined. Trimming removed 1 base at V and 3 bases at J, with 3 bases between. This CDR3 region has 12 residues. The V gene's germline CDR1 is SEHNR and CDR2 FQNEAQ (reference sequence). CDR3 bases: TGTGCCAGCAGCTTAGTTTACTATGGCTACACCTTC. Translation gives CASSLVYYGYTF.

This clonotype has a count of ten or more. The chain has TRBV3-1 and TRBJ2-5; 11 nucleotides agree with TRBD2. With V trimmed by 0 bases and J by 5 bases, 14 bases remained unmatched. This CDR3 is 19 amino acids long. The germline gives CDR1 LGHDT, CDR2 YNNKEL (reference sequence). CDR3 sequence (DNA): TGTGCCAGCAGCCAAGATTGGGCTAGCGGGGGGTCCTCAGGGGAGACCCAGTACTTC. This gives the protein CASSQDWASGGSSGETQYF.

Of note for this clonotype: A read error is likely here: a far larger clone is one base away. V is TRBV5-1 and J is TRBJ2-1; D might be TRBD2 (5 bases). CDR1 is SGHRS and CDR2 is YFSETQ in the germline V gene. Trimming stripped 0 bases from V and 10 bases from J, with 11 bases between. This CDR3 contains 13 residues. CDR3 sequence reads: CASSLERAYEQFF. CDR3 sequence (DNA): TGCGCCAGCAGCTTGGAGAGGGCCTACGAGCAGTTCTTC.

The sample holds many counts of this clonotype. This rearrangement joins TRBV6-5 to TRBJ2-2; 10 nucleotides match TRBD2. Germline V gene lookup returns CDR1 MNHEY and CDR2 SVGAGI. Trimming at V came to 0 bases and at J to 2 bases, leaving 3 bases not matched to a gene. This CDR3 has 17 residues. The CDR3 DNA reads as TGTGCCAGCAGTTACTCTAGCGGGGGGCCCAACACCGGGGAGCTGTTTTTT. This translates into CASSYSSGGPNTGELFF.

This clonotype was observed at least ten times. The chain combines TRBV12-3 or TRBV12-4 with TRBJ2-3; D remains ambiguous. Trimming removed 6 bases at V and 2 bases at J, with 12 bases between. The CDR3 extends over 14 amino acids. As DNA, the CDR3 is TGTGCCAGCAGCTCACTACGCTCCACAGATACGCAGTATTTT. It codes for CASSSLRSTDTQYF.

The sample holds many counts of this clonotype. This chain links TRBV30 with TRBJ1-5, with a possible D match to TRBD1 (6 bases). CDR1 is GTSNPN, CDR2 SVGIG, per germline (reference sequence). The CDR3 runs 15 residues. Trimming left V 4 bases short and J 0 bases short, with 13 bases between. This chain's CDR3 is CAWKGAGDSNQPQHF. CDR3 sequence (DNA): TGTGCCTGGAAAGGTGCAGGGGATAGCAATCAGCCCCAGCATTTT. Looking up the rest from reference TRBV30 and TRBJ1-5 gives the full variable domain: SQTIHQWPATLVQPVGSPLSLECTVEGTSNPNLYWYRQAAGRGLQLLFYSVGIGQISSEVPQNLSASRPQDRQFILSSKKLLLSDSGFYLCAWKGAGDSNQPQHFGDGTRLSIL.

This clonotype was seen ten or more times. The J gene is TRBJ1-1, the V gene TRBV19; 8 bases map to TRBD1. This CDR3 is built from 14 residues. Germline assignment: CDR1 LNHDA and CDR2 SQIVND (reference sequence). Trimming took 7 bases from V and 5 from J; bases not matched to a gene: 9. This CDR3 is CASNYDRGWTEAFF. Written as DNA, the CDR3 is TGTGCCAGTAATTATGACAGGGGCTGGACTGAAGCTTTCTTT.

This clonotype was detected many times. This sequence joins TRBV29-1 and TRBJ1-1, with 11 bases aligning to TRBD1. Looked up from germline, CDR1 is SQVTM and CDR2 is ANQGSEA. V shed 1 base, J shed 5 bases, and the junction held 6 bases outside the gene matches. The CDR3 sequence is 15 residues long. The CDR3 spells CSVEGTGGSGTEAFF. CDR3 bases: TGCAGCGTTGAAGGGACAGGGGGCTCGGGTACTGAAGCTTTCTTT.

This clonotype was counted ten times or more. The CDR3 region has the DNA TGTGCCAGCAGCGTAGCGACTGGACAGGGAGGAGAGACCCAGTACTTC. Protein sequence: CASSVATGQGGETQYF. The chain joins TRBV9 to TRBJ2-5; 8 bases are a match to TRBD1. Germline CDR1 SGDLS, CDR2 YYNGEE. The CDR3 sequence is 16 residues long. V lost 0 bases and J lost 4; bases outside the gene matches: 8.

The V gene is TRBV20-1, the J gene TRBJ2-7; 8 nucleotides agree with TRBD1. Germline V gene sequence: CDR1 DFQATT, CDR2 SNEGSKA (reference sequence). V gave up 6 bases and J gave up 4 bases; unmatched junction bases: 11. The CDR3 runs to 14 residues. Written as DNA, the CDR3 is TGCAGTGCCCTCAGGACAGGGCAGGTGTACGAGCAGTACTTC. Amino acid sequence: CSALRTGQVYEQYF.

There are many counts of this clonotype. V and J are TRBV6-6 and TRBJ2-3; 8 nucleotides match TRBD2. With V trimmed by 5 bases and J by 2 bases, 9 bases remained unmatched. CDR3 size: 16 residues. Germline CDR1 reads MNHNY; CDR2 reads SVGAGI (reference sequence). The CDR3 here is CASSGAGVSDTDTQYF. The CDR3 nucleotides are TGTGCCAGCAGTGGAGCGGGGGTGAGCGACACAGATACGCAGTATTTT.

This clonotype was seen ten or more times. V is TRBV12-3 or TRBV12-4 and J is TRBJ1-4, with TRBD1 identical over 7 bases. V was pared by 5 bases and J by 5 bases, with 8 bases of the junction left unmatched. The CDR3 totals 15 residues. CDR3 bases: TGTGCCAGCAGTCCCCTCAGGGGGAGGAATGAAAAACTGTTTTTT. Translated, it gives CASSPLRGRNEKLFF.

There are many counts of this clonotype. The chain joins TRBV11-1 to TRBJ2-5; the D is unclear. Trimming stripped 2 bases from V and 2 bases from J, with 15 bases between. Germline-derived CDR1 and CDR2 are SGHAT and FQDESV (reference sequence). The CDR3 is 16 amino acids. The CDR3 bases are TGTGCCAGCAGCTTAAGAACGGCTCGAAAACAAGAGACCCAGTACTTC. It translates to CASSLRTARKQETQYF.

The table lists this clonotype with many counts. CDR3 sequence (DNA): TGTGCCAGCAGCCCAAACAGGGGGACAGTGGGCTACACCTTC. This gives the protein CASSPNRGTVGYTF. The chain links TRBV7-3 to TRBJ1-2; 8 positions match TRBD1. Looked up from germline, CDR1 is SGHTA and CDR2 is FQGTGA. J gave up 8 bases and V 5 bases, and 10 bases lay outside the gene matches. The CDR3 covers 14 residues. The whole variable domain, remainder taken from reference TRBV7-3 and TRBJ1-2, is GAGVSQTPSNKVTEKGKYVELRCDPISGHTALYWYRQSLGQGPEFLIYFQGTGAADDSGLPNDRFFAVRPEGSVSTLKIQRTERGDSAVYLCASSPNRGTVGYTFGSGTRLTVV.

Of note for this clonotype: Since a far larger clone is one base different, this is likely a read error. The chain recombines TRBV7-6 with TRBJ2-5; D ambiguous. Per the germline V gene, CDR1 is SGHVS and CDR2 is FNYEAQ. The CDR3 runs to 13 residues. The CDR3: CASSWQRQETHYF. The CDR3 region has the DNA TGTGCCAGCAGCTGGCAGCGCCAAGAGACCCATTACTTC.

This clonotype has a count of ten or more. The V gene is TRBV2, the J gene TRBJ1-2; TRBD1 is a possible D gene (5 bases). Germline V CDR1 and CDR2: SNHLY, FYNNEI. The CDR3 is made up of 15 amino acids. Trimming took off 6 bases at V and 8 bases at J, with 22 bases between the two ends. Written as DNA, the CDR3 is TGTGCCAGCAGCCATAAGACAGCCTCCCGGGGAGGCTACACCTTC. This translates into CASSHKTASRGGYTF.

The table lists this clonotype with many counts. This sequence joins TRBV2 and TRBJ2-7, with 7 bases identical to TRBD1. V lost 0 bases, J lost 3 bases, and 2 bases stayed unmatched. Germline V lookup: CDR1 SNHLY, CDR2 FYNNEI. The CDR3 is made up of 14 amino acids. This CDR3 reads CASSEAGTDYEQYF. Written as DNA, the CDR3 is TGTGCCAGCAGTGAAGCCGGGACAGACTACGAGCAGTACTTC.

This clonotype was observed at least ten times. The chain joins TRBV5-5 to TRBJ2-5; D ambiguous. Germline CDR1 reads SGHKS; CDR2 reads YYEKEE (reference sequence). The CDR3 extends over 11 amino acids. Trimming pared 2 bases from V and 6 bases from J, leaving 5 bases between. The CDR3 region has the DNA TGTGCCAGCAGCTTTGAGAAGACCCAGTACTTC. Translating gives CASSFEKTQYF.